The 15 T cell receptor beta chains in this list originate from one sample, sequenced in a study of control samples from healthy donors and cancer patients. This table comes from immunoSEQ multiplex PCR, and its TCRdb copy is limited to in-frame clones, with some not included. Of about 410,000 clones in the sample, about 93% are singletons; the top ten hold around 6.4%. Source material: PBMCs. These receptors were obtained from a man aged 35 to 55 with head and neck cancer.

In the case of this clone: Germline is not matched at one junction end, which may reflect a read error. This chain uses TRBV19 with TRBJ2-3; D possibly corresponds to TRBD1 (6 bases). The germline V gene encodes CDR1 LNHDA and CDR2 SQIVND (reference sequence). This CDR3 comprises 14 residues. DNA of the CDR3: TGTGCCAGTAGCATAGGGGGTCAAATAAATACGCAGTATTTT. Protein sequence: CASSIGGQINTQYF.

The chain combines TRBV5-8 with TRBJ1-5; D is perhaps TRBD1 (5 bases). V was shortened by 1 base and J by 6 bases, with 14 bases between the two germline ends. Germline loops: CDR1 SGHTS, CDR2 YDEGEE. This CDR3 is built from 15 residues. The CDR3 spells CASSLSWGQGQPQHF. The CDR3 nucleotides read TGTGCCAGCAGCTTGAGTTGGGGTCAGGGTCAGCCCCAGCATTTT.

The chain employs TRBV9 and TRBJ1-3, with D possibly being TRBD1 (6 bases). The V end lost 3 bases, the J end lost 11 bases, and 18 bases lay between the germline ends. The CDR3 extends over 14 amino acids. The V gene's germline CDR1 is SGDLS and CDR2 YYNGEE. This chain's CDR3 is CASSAPGHWNAIYF. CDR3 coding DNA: TGTGCCAGCAGCGCACCGGGACACTGGAACGCCATATATTTT.

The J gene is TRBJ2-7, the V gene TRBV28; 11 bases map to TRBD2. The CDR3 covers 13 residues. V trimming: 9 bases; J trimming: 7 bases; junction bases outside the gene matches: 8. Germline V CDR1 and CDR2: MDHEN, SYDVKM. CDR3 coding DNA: TGTGCCAGTGTAGCGGGAGGGCCTGGTGAGCAGTACTTC. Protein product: CASVAGGPGEQYF.

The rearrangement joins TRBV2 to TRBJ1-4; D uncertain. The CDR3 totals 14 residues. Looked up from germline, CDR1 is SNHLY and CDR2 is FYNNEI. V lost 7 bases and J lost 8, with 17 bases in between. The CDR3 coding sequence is TGTGCCAGCAATAGCCTTGGAGGAGGAGAAAAACTGTTTTTT. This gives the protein CASNSLGGGEKLFF. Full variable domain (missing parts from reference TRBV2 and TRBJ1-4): EPEVTQTPSHQVTQMGQEVILRCVPISNHLYFYWYRQILGQKVEFLVSFYNNEISEKSEIFDDQFSVERPDGSNFTLKIRSTKLEDSAMYFCASNSLGGGEKLFFGSGTQLSVL.

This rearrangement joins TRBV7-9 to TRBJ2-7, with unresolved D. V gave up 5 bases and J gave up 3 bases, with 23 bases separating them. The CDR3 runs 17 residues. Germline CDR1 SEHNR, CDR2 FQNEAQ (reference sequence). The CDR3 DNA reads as TGTGCCAGCAGCAACGAGCCCCGGGCACAGATAAACTACGAGCAGTACTTC. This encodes CASSNEPRAQINYEQYF.

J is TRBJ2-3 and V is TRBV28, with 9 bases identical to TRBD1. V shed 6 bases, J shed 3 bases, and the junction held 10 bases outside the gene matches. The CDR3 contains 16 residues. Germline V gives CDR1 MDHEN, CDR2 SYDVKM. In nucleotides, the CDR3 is TGTGCCAGCAGGAGAAGCGGGACAGGGACTACAGATACGCAGTATTTT. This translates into CASRRSGTGTTDTQYF.

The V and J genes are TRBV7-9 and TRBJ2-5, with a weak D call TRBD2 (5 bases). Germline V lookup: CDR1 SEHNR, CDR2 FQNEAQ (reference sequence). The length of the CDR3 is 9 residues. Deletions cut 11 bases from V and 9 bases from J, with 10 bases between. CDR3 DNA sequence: TGTGCCGGAGGAAGTCCCCAGTACTTC. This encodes CAGGSPQYF.

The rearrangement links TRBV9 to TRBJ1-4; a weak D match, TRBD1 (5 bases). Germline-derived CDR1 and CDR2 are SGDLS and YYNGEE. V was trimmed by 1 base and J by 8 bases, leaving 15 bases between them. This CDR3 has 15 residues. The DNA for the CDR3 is TGTGCCAGCAGCGTACAGCAGGGAGTGGGGGAAAAACTGTTTTTT. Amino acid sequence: CASSVQQGVGEKLFF.

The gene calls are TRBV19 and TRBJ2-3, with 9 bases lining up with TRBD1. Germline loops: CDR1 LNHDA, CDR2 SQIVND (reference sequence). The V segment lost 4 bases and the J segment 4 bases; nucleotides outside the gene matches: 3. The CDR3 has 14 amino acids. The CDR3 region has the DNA TGTGCCAGTAGTAACAGGGGGCAAGCAGATACGCAGTATTTT. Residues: CASSNRGQADTQYF.

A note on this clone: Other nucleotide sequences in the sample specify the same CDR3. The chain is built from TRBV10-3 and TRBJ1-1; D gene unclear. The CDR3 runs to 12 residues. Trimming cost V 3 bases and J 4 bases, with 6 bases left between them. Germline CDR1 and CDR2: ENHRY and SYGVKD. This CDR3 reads CAISDRGTEAFF. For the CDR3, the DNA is TGTGCCATCAGTGATCGGGGCACTGAAGCTTTCTTT.

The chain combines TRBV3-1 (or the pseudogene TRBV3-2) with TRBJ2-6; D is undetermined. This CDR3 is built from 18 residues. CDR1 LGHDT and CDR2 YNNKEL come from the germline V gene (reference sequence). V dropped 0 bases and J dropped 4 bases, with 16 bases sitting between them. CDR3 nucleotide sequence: TGTGCCAGCAGCCAAGATTTAGTCCCACGGGCCGGGGCCAACGTCCTGACTTTC. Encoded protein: CASSQDLVPRAGANVLTF.

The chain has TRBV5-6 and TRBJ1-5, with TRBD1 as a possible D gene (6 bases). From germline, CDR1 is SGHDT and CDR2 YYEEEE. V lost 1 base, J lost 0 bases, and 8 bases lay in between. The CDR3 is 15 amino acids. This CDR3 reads CASSLTGRSNQPQHF. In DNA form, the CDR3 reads TGTGCCAGCAGCTTGACAGGGCGTAGCAATCAGCCCCAGCATTTT.

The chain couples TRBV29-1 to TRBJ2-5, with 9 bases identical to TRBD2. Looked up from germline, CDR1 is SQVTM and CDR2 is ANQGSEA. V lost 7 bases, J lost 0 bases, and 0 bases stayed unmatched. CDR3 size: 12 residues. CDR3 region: CSASGNQETQYF. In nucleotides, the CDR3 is TGCAGCGCTAGCGGGAACCAAGAGACCCAGTACTTC. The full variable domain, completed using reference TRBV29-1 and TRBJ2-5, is SAVISQKPSRDICQRGTSLTIQCQVDSQVTMMFWYRQQPGQSLTLIATANQGSEATYESGFVIDKFPISRPNLTFSTLTVSNMSPEDSSIYLCSASGNQETQYFGPGTRLLVL.

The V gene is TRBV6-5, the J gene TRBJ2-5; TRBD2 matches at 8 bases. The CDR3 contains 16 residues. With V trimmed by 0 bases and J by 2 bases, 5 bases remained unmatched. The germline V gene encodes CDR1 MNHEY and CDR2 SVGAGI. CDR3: CASSYSNGGGQETQYF. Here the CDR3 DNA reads TGTGCCAGCAGTTACTCGAACGGGGGGGGGCAAGAGACCCAGTACTTC.